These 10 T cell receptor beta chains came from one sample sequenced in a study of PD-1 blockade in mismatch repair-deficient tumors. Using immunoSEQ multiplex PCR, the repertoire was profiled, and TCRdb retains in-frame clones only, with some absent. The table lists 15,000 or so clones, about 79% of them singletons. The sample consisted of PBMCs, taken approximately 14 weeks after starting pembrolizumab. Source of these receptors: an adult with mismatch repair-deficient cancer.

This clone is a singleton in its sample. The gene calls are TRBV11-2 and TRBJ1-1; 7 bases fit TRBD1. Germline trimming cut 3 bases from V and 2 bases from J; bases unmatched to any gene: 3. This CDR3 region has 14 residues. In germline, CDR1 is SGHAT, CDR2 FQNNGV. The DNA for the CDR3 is TGTGCCAGCAGCTTTCGGGACAGTAACACTGAAGCTTTCTTT. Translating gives CASSFRDSNTEAFF.

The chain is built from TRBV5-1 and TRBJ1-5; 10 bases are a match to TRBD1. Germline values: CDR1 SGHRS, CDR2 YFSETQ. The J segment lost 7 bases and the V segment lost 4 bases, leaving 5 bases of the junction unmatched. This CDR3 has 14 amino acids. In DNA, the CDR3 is TGCGCCAGCAGCGGGACAGGGGACGGACAGCCCCAGCATTTT. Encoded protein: CASSGTGDGQPQHF.

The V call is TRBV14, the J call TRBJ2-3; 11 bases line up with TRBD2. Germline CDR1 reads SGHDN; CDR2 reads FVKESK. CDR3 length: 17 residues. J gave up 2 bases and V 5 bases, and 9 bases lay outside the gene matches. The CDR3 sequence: CASSLKTSGILTDTQYF. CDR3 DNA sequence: TGTGCCAGCAGCTTGAAGACTAGCGGGATCCTCACAGATACGCAGTATTTT.

CDR3 amino acids: CASSALEISLYGYTF. Here the CDR3 DNA reads TGTGCCAGCAGCGCATTAGAAATCTCCCTCTATGGCTACACCTTC. The chain recombines TRBV5-5 with TRBJ1-2; D unclear. V was clipped by 4 bases and J by 4 bases, with 17 bases between them. The CDR3 is 15 residues long. CDR1 and CDR2 from the germline V gene are SGHKS and YYEKEE (reference sequence). The full variable domain, completed using reference TRBV5-5 and TRBJ1-2, is DAGVTQSPTHLIKTRGQQVTLRCSPISGHKSVSWYQQVLGQGPQFIFQYYEKEERGRGNFPDRFSARQFPNYSSELNVNALLLGDSALYLCASSALEISLYGYTFGSGTRLTVV.

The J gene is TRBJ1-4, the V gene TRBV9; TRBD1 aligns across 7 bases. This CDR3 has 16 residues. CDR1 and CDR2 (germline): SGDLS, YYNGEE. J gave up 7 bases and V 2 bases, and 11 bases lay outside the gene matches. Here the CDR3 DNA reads TGTGCCAGCAGCGTGGGTGACAGGGTACAGATTGAAAAACTGTTTTTT. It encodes CASSVGDRVQIEKLFF.

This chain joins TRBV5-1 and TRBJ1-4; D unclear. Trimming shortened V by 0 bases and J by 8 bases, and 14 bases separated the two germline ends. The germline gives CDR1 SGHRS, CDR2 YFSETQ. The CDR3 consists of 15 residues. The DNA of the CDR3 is TGCGCCAGCAGCTTGGCCCCCGGGAGGATCGAAAAACTGTTTTTT. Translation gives CASSLAPGRIEKLFF. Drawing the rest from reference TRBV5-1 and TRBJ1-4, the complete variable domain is KAGVTQTPRYLIKTRGQQVTLSCSPISGHRSVSWYQQTPGQGLQFLFEYFSETQRNKGNFPGRFSGRQFSNSRSEMNVSTLELGDSALYLCASSLAPGRIEKLFFGSGTQLSVL.

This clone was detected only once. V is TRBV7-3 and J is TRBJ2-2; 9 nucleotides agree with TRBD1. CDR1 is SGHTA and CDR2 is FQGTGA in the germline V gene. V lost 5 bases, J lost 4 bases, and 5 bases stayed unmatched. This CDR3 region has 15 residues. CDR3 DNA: TGTGCCAGCAGCGAGGGACAGGGAGGCACCGGGGAGCTGTTTTTT. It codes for CASSEGQGGTGELFF. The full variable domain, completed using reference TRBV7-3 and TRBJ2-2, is GAGVSQTPSNKVTEKGKYVELRCDPISGHTALYWYRQSLGQGPEFLIYFQGTGAADDSGLPNDRFFAVRPEGSVSTLKIQRTERGDSAVYLCASSEGQGGTGELFFGEGSRLTVL.

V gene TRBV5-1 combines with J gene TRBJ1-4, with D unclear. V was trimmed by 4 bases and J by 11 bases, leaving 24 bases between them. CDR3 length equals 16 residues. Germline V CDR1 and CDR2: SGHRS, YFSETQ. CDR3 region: CASSPGGLAVREKLFF. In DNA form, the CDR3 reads TGCGCCAGCAGCCCGGGAGGTTTGGCGGTGAGAGAGAAACTGTTTTTT.

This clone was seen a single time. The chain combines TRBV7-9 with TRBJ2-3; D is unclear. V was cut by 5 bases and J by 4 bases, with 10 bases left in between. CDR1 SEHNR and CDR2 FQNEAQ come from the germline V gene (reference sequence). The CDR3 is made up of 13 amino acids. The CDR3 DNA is TGTGCCAGCAGCCTCGGGTTTTCAGATACGCAGTATTTT. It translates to CASSLGFSDTQYF.

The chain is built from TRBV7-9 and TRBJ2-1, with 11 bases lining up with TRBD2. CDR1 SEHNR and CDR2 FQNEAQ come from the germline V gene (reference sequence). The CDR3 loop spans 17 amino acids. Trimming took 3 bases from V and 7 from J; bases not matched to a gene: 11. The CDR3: CASSLDASGRYVNEQFF. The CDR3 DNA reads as TGTGCCAGCAGCTTGGATGCTAGCGGGAGGTATGTGAATGAGCAGTTCTTC. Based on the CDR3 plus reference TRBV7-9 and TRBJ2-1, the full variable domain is DTGVSQNPRHKITKRGQNVTFRCDPISEHNRLYWYRQTLGQGPEFLTYFQNEAQLEKSRLLSDRFSAERPKGSFSTLEIQRTEQGDSAMYLCASSLDASGRYVNEQFFGPGTRLTVL.